Listed here are 11 T cell receptor beta chains from one sample, sequenced in a study of patients and donors after allogeneic stem cell transplantation. TCRdb processed the RT-PCR reads anew with MiXCR; each CDR3 protein has one entry. The table shows 400,000 to 500,000 distinct CDR3 sequences, with about a sixth occurring only once. Input material: blood, either unsorted or a sorted T cell fraction (not recorded which). The receptor set was obtained from a human donor who was either an allogeneic HSCT recipient or a stem cell or donor lymphocyte infusion donor (not recorded which). It is not recorded whose cells these are; they may come from a transplant donor.

The sample holds many counts of this clonotype. The V and J genes are TRBV7-9 and TRBJ1-5; D may be TRBD1 (5 bases). The ends were cut back, 1 base at V and 3 bases at J, with 7 bases in the middle. The CDR3 has 14 residues. CDR1 and CDR2 from the germline V gene are SEHNR and FQNEAQ (reference sequence). CDR3 DNA sequence: TGTGCCAGCAGCTTAGGAGGGGACAATCAGCCCCAGCATTTT. Its translation is CASSLGGDNQPQHF.

V usage is TRBV7-9 and J usage is TRBJ1-1, with 7 positions matching TRBD1. Germline assignment: CDR1 SEHNR and CDR2 FQNEAQ (reference sequence). V dropped 2 bases and J dropped 1; count of bases not matched to a gene: 10. This CDR3 is 17 amino acids long. CDR3: CASSLRLTGQQNTEAFF. The DNA for the CDR3 is TGTGCCAGCAGCTTACGGTTGACAGGGCAGCAGAACACTGAAGCTTTCTTT.

This clonotype has a handful of counts. The chain joins TRBV10-3 to TRBJ2-3; 10 positions agree with TRBD1. Trimming removed 8 bases from V and 4 bases from J; junction bases left unmatched: 12. Germline CDR1 ENHRY, CDR2 SYGVKD. This CDR3 spans 16 amino acids. Here the CDR3 DNA reads TGTGCCATCGGGGAATTAACGGGACAGGGGCCAGATACGCAGTATTTT. It translates to CAIGELTGQGPDTQYF.

CDR3 residues: CSARNQASSSYEQYF. DNA of the CDR3: TGCAGTGCTAGGAACCAAGCGTCTAGCTCCTACGAGCAGTACTTC. The V and J genes are TRBV20-1 and TRBJ2-7; D unclear. The germline V and J ends were trimmed by 3 bases and 0 bases, with 15 bases remaining between them. The germline V gene has CDR1 DFQATT and CDR2 SNEGSKA (reference sequence). The CDR3 is 15 residues long.

This clonotype came up many times. The genes are TRBV29-1 and TRBJ2-1; weak D call: TRBD1 (5 bases). The CDR3 length is 12 residues. The germline V gene has CDR1 SQVTM and CDR2 ANQGSEA. The V end lost 2 bases, the J end lost 4 bases, and 6 bases lay between the germline ends. The CDR3 coding sequence is TGCAGCGTTGAAAGACAGTACAATGAGCAGTTCTTC. Its protein product is CSVERQYNEQFF.

This rearrangement joins TRBV7-9 to TRBJ2-7; no firm D call. Trimming shortened V by 1 base and J by 2 bases, and 9 bases separated the two germline ends. Germline assignment: CDR1 SEHNR and CDR2 FQNEAQ (reference sequence). CDR3 length equals 14 residues. Written as DNA, the CDR3 is TGTGCCAGCAGCTTAGTAAGGCAACCCTACGAGCAGTACTTC. Translated: CASSLVRQPYEQYF.

The rearrangement uses TRBV5-1 and TRBJ1-1, with 7 bases matching TRBD1. The CDR3 length is 12 residues. CDR1 and CDR2 (germline): SGHRS, YFSETQ. The junction had 6 bases not matched to a gene; V was cut back by 1 base and J by 12 bases. The CDR3 loop reads CASSLSGQETFF. The CDR3 coding sequence is TGCGCCAGCAGCTTGAGTGGACAGGAGACTTTCTTT.

The chain joins TRBV20-1 to TRBJ1-6, with D perhaps matching TRBD1 (6 bases). The CDR3 consists of 16 residues. The germline V gene encodes CDR1 DFQATT and CDR2 SNEGSKA (reference sequence). V lost 3 bases, J lost 9 bases, and 21 bases lay in between. Here the CDR3 DNA reads TGCAGTGCTAGCCCAAGCCTACAGGGAGAGAGTTCACCCCTCCACTTT. Its protein is CSASPSLQGESSPLHF.

This clonotype was seen a few times. The chain recombines TRBV2 with TRBJ2-1, with 8 bases lining up with TRBD2. Germline lookup yields CDR1 SNHLY and CDR2 FYNNEI. This CDR3 has 14 residues. The CDR3 DNA reads as TGTGCATCTGGGCAGAGCGGGAGTCGCAATGAGCAGTTCTTC. Its translation is CASGQSGSRNEQFF.

The chain combines TRBV5-5 with TRBJ2-3; 11 bases fit TRBD1. V lost 0 bases, J lost 3 bases, and 9 bases stayed unmatched. In germline, CDR1 is SGHKS, CDR2 YYEKEE (reference sequence). The CDR3 loop spans 18 amino acids. The CDR3 nucleotides are TGTGCCAGCAGCTTGGGGCGAGAGGGGACAGGGGGAACAGATACGCAGTATTTT. The encoded protein is CASSLGREGTGGTDTQYF.

This clonotype was seen only a few times. Here the CDR3 reads CASSFREGPDQPQHF. The CDR3, as DNA: TGTGCCAGCAGCTTTAGAGAGGGGCCTGATCAGCCCCAGCATTTT. The genes are TRBV9 and TRBJ1-5, with D perhaps matching TRBD1 (5 bases). The CDR3 extends over 15 amino acids. Germline V gene sequence: CDR1 SGDLS, CDR2 YYNGEE. V lost 4 bases and J lost 5, with 16 bases in between.